A selection of T cell receptor beta chains follows, all from one sample in a study of T cells in tuberculosis. Assay: immunoSEQ multiplex PCR; the TCRdb copy retains only in-frame clones and omits some. The top ten clones hold approximately 10% of a sample with about 34,000 clones, roughly 93% of them seen once. Material: PBMCs, obtained at tuberculosis diagnosis. The receptor set was obtained from an adult with tuberculosis. The CDR3 runs from the conserved cysteine through the conserved F or W. A D gene is named only where the DNA matches it firmly. Expanded clones get a size class; other rows say once, few or many, or leave the size out.

once | TRBJ1-1 | TRBV19 | 13 | . | CASSDAGSTEAFF | TGTGCCAGTAGTGATGCGGGAAGTACTGAAGCTTTCTTT
. | TRBJ2-2 | TRBV10-3 | 14 | . | CAISERQGFGELFF | TGTGCCATCAGTGAGCGGCAGGGCTTCGGGGAGCTGTTTTTT
. | TRBJ2-7 | TRBV18 | 13 | . | CASSPNGAYEQYF | TGTGCCAGCTCACCGAACGGAGCCTACGAGCAGTACTTC
. | TRBJ2-6 | TRBV4-1 | 17 | . | CASSQDRWGGGANVLTF | TGCGCCAGCAGCCAAGATCGTTGGGGCGGTGGGGCCAACGTCCTGACTTTC
. | TRBJ2-7 | TRBV10-3 | 13 | . | CAISEASRYEQYF | TGTGCCATCAGTGAGGCGAGTCGGTACGAGCAGTACTTC
once | TRBJ2-1 | TRBV6-4 | 15 | TRBD2 | CASSPSGTSINEQFF | TGTGCCAGCAGTCCGAGCGGGACTAGCATCAATGAGCAGTTCTTC
. | TRBJ1-5 | TRBV4-2 | 14 | . | CASSQVERNQPQHF | TGTGCCAGCAGCCAAGTTGAGAGGAATCAGCCCCAGCATTTT
. | TRBJ1-1 | TRBV30 | 14 | . | CAWSVPGADTEAFF | TGTGCCTGGAGTGTACCAGGGGCGGACACTGAAGCTTTCTTT
. | TRBJ1-6 | TRBV5-6 | 16 | . | CASSARRSSYNSPLHF | TGTGCCAGCAGCGCAAGGAGGAGCTCCTATAATTCACCCCTCCACTTT
. | TRBJ2-2 | TRBV9 | 16 | TRBD2 | CASSVRVAGNTGELFF | TGTGCCAGCAGCGTACGTGTAGCGGGAAACACCGGGGAGCTGTTTTTT
. | TRBJ1-3 | TRBV4-1 | 17 | . | CASSQGQQGVSGNTIYF | TGCGCCAGCAGCCAAGGTCAACAGGGCGTCTCTGGAAACACCATATATTTT
. | TRBJ1-5 | TRBV28 | 15 | . | CASSLETGINQPQHF | TGTGCCAGCAGTTTAGAGACAGGAATCAATCAGCCCCAGCATTTT
. | TRBJ1-4 | TRBV7-9 | 15 | . | CASSLSGGTNEKLFF | TGTGCCAGCAGCTTATCGGGTGGCACTAATGAAAAACTGTTTTTT
. | TRBJ2-1 | TRBV21-1 | 20 | . | CASSKGWLAGGSHSYNEQFF | TGTGCCAGCAGCAAGGGATGGCTAGCGGGGGGGTCACACTCCTACAATGAGCAGTTCTTC
. | TRBJ1-4 | TRBV28 | 15 | TRBD1 | CASSMPGGASEKLFF | TGTGCCAGCAGTATGCCAGGGGGCGCCAGTGAAAAACTGTTTTTT
. | TRBJ1-1 | TRBV7-3 | 12 | . | CASSLTGGKAFF | TGTGCCAGCAGCTTAACGGGGGGGAAAGCTTTCTTT
. | TRBJ2-7 | TRBV28 | 14 | TRBD2 | CASKVGLAVYEQYF | TGTGCCAGTAAGGTGGGACTAGCGGTCTACGAGCAGTACTTC
. | TRBJ2-7 | TRBV5-8 | 15 | TRBD1 | CASSLGQGDSYEQYF | TGTGCCAGCAGCTTGGGACAGGGGGACTCCTACGAGCAGTACTTC
. | TRBJ1-4 | TRBV27 | 15 | . | CASSFLGSANEKLFF | TGTGCCAGCAGTTTCTTGGGCTCTGCTAATGAAAAACTGTTTTTT
. | TRBJ1-2 | TRBV10-2 | 12 | . | CASSEGDYGYTF | TGCGCCAGCAGTGAAGGGGACTATGGCTACACCTTC
few | TRBJ1-5 | TRBV29-1 | 13 | . | CSVPGAKGGPQHF | TGCAGCGTCCCAGGGGCCAAAGGAGGGCCCCAGCATTTT
. | TRBJ2-6 | TRBV6-1 | 15 | . | CASSSTGNGANVLTF | TGTGCCAGCAGTTCCACAGGGAATGGGGCCAACGTCCTGACTTTC
. | TRBJ1-4 | TRBV11-2 | 11 | . | CASSSSEKLFF | TGTGCCAGCAGCTCGAGTGAAAAACTGTTTTTT
. | TRBJ2-7 | TRBV7-2 | 13 | TRBD1 | CASSWDRSYEQYF | TGTGCCAGCAGCTGGGACAGATCCTACGAGCAGTACTTC
. | TRBJ2-7 | TRBV11-2 | 14 | TRBD1 | CASGVGTGPYEQYF | TGTGCCAGCGGTGTTGGGACAGGGCCCTACGAGCAGTACTTC
. | TRBJ2-3 | TRBV19 | 14 | . | CASSIEGVRDTQYF | TGTGCCAGTAGTATTGAAGGGGTGAGAGATACGCAGTATTTT
. | TRBJ1-1 | TRBV5-6 | 16 | . | CASSLQGPLLNTEAFF | TGTGCCAGCAGCCTGCAGGGGCCACTTCTTAACACTGAAGCTTTCTTT
. | TRBJ2-5 | TRBV6-6 | 14 | . | CASIDEQDEETQYF | TGTGCCAGCATAGACGAACAGGACGAAGAGACCCAGTACTTC
. | TRBJ1-4 | TRBV2 | 17 | . | CASTGDRPQATNEKLFF | TGTGCCAGCACCGGTGACAGACCGCAGGCAACTAATGAAAAACTGTTTTTT
. | TRBJ2-1 | TRBV28 | 16 | TRBD1 | CASSFPRTGGNNEQFF | TGTGCCAGCAGTTTCCCCCGGACAGGGGGCAACAATGAGCAGTTCTTC
. | TRBJ1-1 | TRBV30 | 11 | . | CAWDRPAEAFF | TGTGCCTGGGACAGACCGGCCGAAGCTTTCTTT
once | TRBJ2-5 | TRBV12-5 | 13 | . | CASGFGVQETQYF | TGTGCTAGTGGTTTCGGGGTTCAAGAGACCCAGTACTTC
. | TRBJ1-3 | TRBV9 | 17 | . | CASSDSGEKSSGNTIYF | TGTGCCAGCAGCGACTCAGGGGAGAAAAGCTCTGGAAACACCATATATTTT
. | TRBJ2-5 | TRBV6-1 | 16 | . | CASSDAAGRAPETQYF | TGTGCCAGCAGTGATGCGGCGGGGCGGGCCCCAGAGACCCAGTACTTC
. | TRBJ1-1 | TRBV28 | 13 | . | CASSLGGSTEAFF | TGTGCCAGCAGTTTAGGGGGGAGCACTGAAGCTTTCTTT
. | TRBJ2-5 | TRBV10-2 | 14 | . | CASSPLAYQETQYF | TGCGCCAGCAGCCCACTAGCCTACCAAGAGACCCAGTACTTC
. | TRBJ2-3 | TRBV28 | 16 | TRBD1 | CASSPSSGGVTDTQYF | TGTGCCAGCAGTCCCTCCTCAGGGGGCGTCACAGATACGCAGTATTTT
. | TRBJ2-3 | TRBV5-1 | 16 | TRBD2 | CASSLSSGGLADTQYF | TGCGCCAGCAGCTTGAGTAGCGGGGGGCTAGCAGATACGCAGTATTTT
. | TRBJ1-1 | TRBV27 | 14 | . | CASSFDSRGTEAFF | TGTGCCAGCAGTTTCGATTCTCGAGGGACTGAAGCTTTCTTT
. | TRBJ2-1 | TRBV25-1 | 12 | . | CASSDAGNEQFF | TGTGCCAGCAGTGACGCCGGGAATGAGCAGTTCTTC
. | TRBJ2-5 | TRBV2 | 13 | TRBD2 | CASRIGGEETQYF | TGTGCCAGCAGGATCGGGGGGGAAGAGACCCAGTACTTC
. | TRBJ2-7 | TRBV30 | 14 | . | CAWSVGGSSYEQYF | TGTGCCTGGAGTGTCGGAGGGAGCTCCTACGAGCAGTACTTC
. | TRBJ1-1 | TRBV6-6 | 16 | TRBD1 | CASSYAGDSRNTEAFF | TGTGCCAGCAGTTACGCCGGGGACAGTCGGAACACTGAAGCTTTCTTT
. | TRBJ2-7 | TRBV5-6 | 15 | TRBD1 | CASSDSGGPSYEQYF | TGTGCCAGCAGCGATTCAGGGGGCCCCTCCTACGAGCAGTACTTC
. | TRBJ1-3 | TRBV4-1 | 16 | TRBD1 | CASSHPTGQTGNTIYF | TGCGCCAGCAGCCACCCGACAGGGCAGACCGGAAACACCATATATTTT
. | TRBJ2-1 | TRBV5-8 | 14 | TRBD2 | CASSLASGGGEQFF | TGTGCCAGCAGCTTGGCTAGCGGGGGTGGTGAGCAGTTCTTC
once | TRBJ2-3 | TRBV7-9 | 16 | . | CASSPGLERGTDTQYF | TGTGCCAGCAGCCCGGGTTTGGAGAGGGGCACAGATACGCAGTATTTT
. | TRBJ2-4 | TRBV4-1 | 17 | . | CASSQGIGGLAKNIQYF | TGCGCCAGCAGCCAAGGGATCGGGGGATTAGCCAAAAACATTCAGTACTTC
. | TRBJ2-1 | TRBV30 | 16 | . | CAWTQASSSSYNEQFF | TGTGCCTGGACCCAGGCTAGCTCGAGCTCCTACAATGAGCAGTTCTTC
. | TRBJ2-7 | TRBV9 | 14 | TRBD2 | CASSGRLAPYEQYF | TGTGCCAGCAGCGGACGACTAGCGCCCTACGAGCAGTACTTC